This T cell receptor beta chain originates from a study of T cell responses to AZD1222 COVID-19 vaccine (dated by TCRdb to about 2021). General notes on the study: AZD1222 recipients given second doses at about 4 weeks or at about 12 weeks were pooled, since spike-specific TCR depth and breadth were not found to differ between the two schedules. Trial participants were enrolled by age into 18-55, 56-69 and 70-plus year subgroups, with roughly 150, 30 and 60 TCR-sequenced participants respectively. TCR sequencing was performed for about 250 trial participants, of whom about 200 were given two doses of AZD1222 and approximately 26 were given two doses of MenACWY control vaccine.

What the time point label conveys for this sample: baseline before first vaccination. Samples from vaccinated people were obtained from the UK trials COV001 and COV002, which included a single-blind randomized controlled phase 2/3 trial of AZD1222 (ChAdOx1 nCoV-19) in healthy adults. Trial participant PBMC samples were collected at day 0 and day 28 after the second dose for TCRbeta chain sequencing. A remark on this clone: The antigen this receptor binds is unknown. The sample holds no much larger clone one base away, and base qualities are not on file.

The CDR3 regions of human TCRbeta chains were subjected to immunosequencing. Per the original workflow: TCRs in the repertoires were matched against a reference library of SARS-CoV-2-specific TCRs that had been generated with the MIRA antigen-specificity platform. Breadth meant the fraction of unique TCRs that were SARS-CoV-2-associated, whereas depth meant the fraction of total T cells that were SARS-CoV-2-associated. Each spike-specific TCR was assigned to its reactive spike region and to a CD4 or CD8 class using the MIRA data. Log10-transformed breadth and depth values were compared by one-way ANOVA with Sidak's multiple comparisons tests. Held by TCRdb, this immuneACCESS table contains in-frame sequences only and omits some clones. Under half of the omission traces to an unresolved V gene where checked; the cause of the rest is unknown. V, J and clone size are those of that table, while D and trimming were read from the DNA. The sample table shows 90,000 to 120,000 clones, and more than 70% are seen once. The ten largest clones represent about 6.6% of the sample.

Here is what the overall study found, with its caveats: Because no samples from the day 14 peak response were available, repertoires could be characterized only after the peak T cell response. Participants were mostly white British and included more females than males, and it was suggested by the authors that clonal diversity may have been underestimated. The vaccine-associated CD4 TCRs covered the entire spike protein, and the dominant responses fell in regions 160-218 and 743-854. Conclusions about previously exposed vaccinees were limited because only six or seven AZD1222 recipients were SARS-CoV-2 seropositive at baseline. Reportedly, close to half of the unique spike-specific TCRs recognized epitopes lying outside the regions that are mutated in the B.1.351 and B.1.1.7 variants. Spike-specific TCR breadth and depth rose significantly after two AZD1222 doses compared with day 0 and with MenACWY recipients. The 56-69-year group was small, and its depth increase did not reach significance, likely because of low power.

The germline V gene (reference sequence) yields GTSNPN for CDR1 and SVGIG for CDR2. Deletion took 0 bases off V and 7 bases off J, with a span of 10 bases between the germline ends. There are 13 amino acids in the CDR3, from cysteine to phenylalanine inclusive. The entry retains the CDR3 DNA only, 39 bases that are in frame from base 1. This TCR came from an adult in good health. Recombination linked TRBV30 to TRBJ1-5, with the D gene uncertain. The sequencing used peripheral blood, collected on day 0 of AZD1222 vaccination. The encoded CDR3 is CAWSVSRIQPQHF. The sequence in DNA is TGTGCCTGGAGTGTAAGCAGAATCCAGCCCCAGCATTTT.